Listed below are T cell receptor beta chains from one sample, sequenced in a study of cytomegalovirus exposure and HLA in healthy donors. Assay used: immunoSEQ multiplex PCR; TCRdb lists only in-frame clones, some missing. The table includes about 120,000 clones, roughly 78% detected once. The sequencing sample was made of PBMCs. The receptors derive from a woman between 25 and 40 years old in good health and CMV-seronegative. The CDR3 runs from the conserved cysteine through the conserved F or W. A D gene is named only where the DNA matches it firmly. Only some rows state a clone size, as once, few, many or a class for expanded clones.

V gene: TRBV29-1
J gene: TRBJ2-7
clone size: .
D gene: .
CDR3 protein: CSVRGLFSYEQYF
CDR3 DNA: TGCAGCGTTCGCGGGTTATTCTCCTACGAGCAGTACTTC

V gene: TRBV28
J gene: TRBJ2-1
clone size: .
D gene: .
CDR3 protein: CASGRTGNEQFF
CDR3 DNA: TGTGCCAGCGGTCGGACTGGAAATGAGCAGTTCTTC

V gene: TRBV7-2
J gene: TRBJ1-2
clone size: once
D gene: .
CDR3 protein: CASSPTRDGYGYTF
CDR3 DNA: TGTGCCAGCAGCCCGACGCGGGACGGTTATGGCTACACCTTC

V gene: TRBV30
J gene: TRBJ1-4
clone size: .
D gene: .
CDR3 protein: CAWSVPGNWLEKLFF
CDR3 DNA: TGTGCCTGGAGTGTACCCGGGAATTGGTTAGAAAAACTGTTTTTT

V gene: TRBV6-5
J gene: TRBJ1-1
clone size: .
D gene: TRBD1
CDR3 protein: CAIRDSPMNTEAFF
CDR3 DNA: TGTGCCATCAGGGACAGTCCCATGAACACTGAAGCTTTCTTT

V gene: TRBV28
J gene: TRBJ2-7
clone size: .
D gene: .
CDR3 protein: CASSYVQGHSSYEQYF
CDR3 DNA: TGTGCCAGCAGTTACGTACAGGGCCACTCCTCCTACGAGCAGTACTTC

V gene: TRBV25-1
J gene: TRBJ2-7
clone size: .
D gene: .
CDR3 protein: CASSAAYEQYF
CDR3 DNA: TGTGCCAGCAGTGCCGCCTACGAGCAGTACTTC

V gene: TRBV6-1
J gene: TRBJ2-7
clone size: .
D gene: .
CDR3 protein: CASSEVDRPSYEQYF
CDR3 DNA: TGTGCCAGCAGTGAAGTTGACAGACCCTCCTACGAGCAGTACTTC

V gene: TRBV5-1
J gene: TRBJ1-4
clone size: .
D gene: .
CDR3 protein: CASSLRATNEKLFF
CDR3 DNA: TGCGCCAGCAGCTTGCGGGCAACTAATGAAAAACTGTTTTTT

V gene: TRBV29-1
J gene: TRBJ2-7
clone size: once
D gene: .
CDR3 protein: CSAESPTSYEQYF
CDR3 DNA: TGCAGCGCCGAGTCCCCGACTAGTTACGAGCAGTACTTC

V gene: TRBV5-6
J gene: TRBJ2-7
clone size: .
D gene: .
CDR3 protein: CASSFQGYEQYF
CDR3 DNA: TGTGCCAGCAGCTTCCAGGGGTACGAGCAGTACTTC

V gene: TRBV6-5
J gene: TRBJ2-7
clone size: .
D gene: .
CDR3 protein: CASSYSLSSSYEQYF
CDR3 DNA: TGTGCCAGCAGTTACTCCTTGAGTAGCTCCTACGAGCAGTACTTC

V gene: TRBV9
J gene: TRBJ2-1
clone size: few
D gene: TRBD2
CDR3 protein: CASSSGVLNEQFF
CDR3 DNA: TGTGCCAGCAGCAGCGGGGTCCTCAATGAGCAGTTCTTC

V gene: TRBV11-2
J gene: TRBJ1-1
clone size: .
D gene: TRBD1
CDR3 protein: CASSLGTGVRNTEAFF
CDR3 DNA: TGTGCCAGCAGCTTAGGTACAGGGGTCAGGAACACTGAAGCTTTCTTT

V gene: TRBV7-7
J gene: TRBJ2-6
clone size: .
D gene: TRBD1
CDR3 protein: CASSQGARGANVLTF
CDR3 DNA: TGTGCCAGCAGCCAGGGGGCGCGGGGGGCCAACGTCCTGACTTTC

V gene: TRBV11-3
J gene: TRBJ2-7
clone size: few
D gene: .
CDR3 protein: CASSKEGRRGEQYF
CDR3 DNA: TGTGCCAGCAGCAAAGAGGGCAGGAGGGGCGAGCAGTACTTC

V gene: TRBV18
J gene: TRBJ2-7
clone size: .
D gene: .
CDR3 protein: CASSPLTGSSDEQYF
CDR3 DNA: TGTGCCAGCTCACCATTAACCGGGAGCTCTGACGAGCAGTACTTC

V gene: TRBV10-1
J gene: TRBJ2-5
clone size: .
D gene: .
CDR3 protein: CASSELTEGRETQYF
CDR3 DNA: TGCGCCAGCAGTGAGTTGACGGAGGGCCGAGAGACCCAGTACTTC

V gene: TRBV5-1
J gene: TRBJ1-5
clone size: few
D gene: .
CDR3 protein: CASSLAGKSNQPQHF
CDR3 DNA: TGCGCCAGCAGCTTGGCAGGGAAAAGCAATCAGCCCCAGCATTTT

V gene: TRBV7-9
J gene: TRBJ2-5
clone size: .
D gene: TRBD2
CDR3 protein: CASSLASGGAKTQYF
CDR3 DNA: TGTGCCAGCAGCTTAGCTAGCGGGGGGGCGAAGACCCAGTACTTC

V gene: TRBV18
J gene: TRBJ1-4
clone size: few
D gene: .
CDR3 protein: CASSPQITNEKLFF
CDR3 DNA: TGTGCCAGCTCACCCCAGATTACTAATGAAAAACTGTTTTTT

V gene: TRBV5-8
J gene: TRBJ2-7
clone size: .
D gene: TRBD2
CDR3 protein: CASSGIRGPGGFEQYF
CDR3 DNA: TGTGCCAGCAGCGGAATCAGGGGTCCGGGAGGGTTTGAGCAGTACTTC

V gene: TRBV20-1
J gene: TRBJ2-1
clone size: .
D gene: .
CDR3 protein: CSYSRNEQFF
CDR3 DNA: TGCAGTTATAGCCGCAATGAGCAGTTCTTC

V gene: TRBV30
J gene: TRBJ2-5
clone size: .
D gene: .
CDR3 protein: CAWSVQLRQFRETQYF
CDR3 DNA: TGTGCCTGGAGTGTACAGTTGCGCCAATTTAGGGAGACCCAGTACTTC

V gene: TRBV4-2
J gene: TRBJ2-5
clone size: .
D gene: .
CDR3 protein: CASSPWTGETQYF
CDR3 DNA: TGTGCCAGCAGCCCCTGGACTGGAGAGACCCAGTACTTC

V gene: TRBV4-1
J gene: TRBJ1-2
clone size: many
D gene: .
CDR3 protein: CASSQEGLSYGYTF
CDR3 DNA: TGCGCCAGCAGCCAAGAAGGACTAAGCTATGGCTACACCTTC

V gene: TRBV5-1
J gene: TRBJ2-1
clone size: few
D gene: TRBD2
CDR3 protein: CASSVRTSGNNEQFF
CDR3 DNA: TGCGCCAGCAGCGTCAGGACTAGCGGGAACAATGAGCAGTTCTTC

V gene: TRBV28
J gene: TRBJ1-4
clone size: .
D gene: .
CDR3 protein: CASSSSSTFYFNEKLFF
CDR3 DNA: TGTGCCAGCAGTTCCTCGTCGACATTCTACTTTAATGAAAAACTGTTTTTT

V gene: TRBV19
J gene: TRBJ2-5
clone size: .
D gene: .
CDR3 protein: CASSRTPQETQYF
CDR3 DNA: TGTGCCAGTAGTCGGACACCTCAAGAGACCCAGTACTTC

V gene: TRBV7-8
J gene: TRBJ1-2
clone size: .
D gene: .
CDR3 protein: CASSLVAGGSGYTF
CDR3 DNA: TGTGCCAGCAGCTTAGTGGCGGGTGGCTCTGGCTACACCTTC

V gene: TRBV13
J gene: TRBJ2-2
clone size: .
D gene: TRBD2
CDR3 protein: CATFLAGGPGGELFF
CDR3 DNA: TGTGCCACCTTCCTAGCGGGAGGGCCTGGCGGGGAGCTGTTTTTT

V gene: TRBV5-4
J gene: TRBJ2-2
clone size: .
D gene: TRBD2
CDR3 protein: CASSLASGSLTGELFF
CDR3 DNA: TGTGCCAGCAGCTTGGCTAGCGGGAGTCTCACCGGGGAGCTGTTTTTT

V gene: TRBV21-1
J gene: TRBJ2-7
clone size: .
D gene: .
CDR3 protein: CASSNGGVGFLGEQYF
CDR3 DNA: TGTGCCAGCAGCAACGGGGGAGTTGGGTTTTTGGGCGAGCAGTACTTC

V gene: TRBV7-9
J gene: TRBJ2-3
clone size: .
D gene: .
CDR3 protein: CASSPGQTTDTQYF
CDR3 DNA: TGTGCCAGCAGCCCAGGACAGACCACAGATACGCAGTATTTT

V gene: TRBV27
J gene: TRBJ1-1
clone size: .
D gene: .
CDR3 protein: CASNIKGFPTEAFF
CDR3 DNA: TGTGCCAGCAACATAAAGGGGTTTCCCACTGAAGCTTTCTTT

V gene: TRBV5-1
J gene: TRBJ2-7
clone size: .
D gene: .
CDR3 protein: CASSLAGFAGSTYEQYF
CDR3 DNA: TGCGCCAGCAGCTTGGCCGGGTTTGCGGGAAGCACCTACGAGCAGTACTTC

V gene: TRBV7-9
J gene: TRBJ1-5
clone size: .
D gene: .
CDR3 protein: CASSLTGGDQPQHF
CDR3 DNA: TGTGCCAGCAGCTTAACGGGGGGGGATCAGCCCCAGCATTTT

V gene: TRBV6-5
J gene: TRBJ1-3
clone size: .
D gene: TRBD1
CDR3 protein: CASSYDRDSGNTIYF
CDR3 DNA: TGTGCCAGCAGTTACGACAGGGACTCTGGAAACACCATATATTTT

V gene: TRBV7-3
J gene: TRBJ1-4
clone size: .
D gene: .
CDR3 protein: CASSQTGGSNEKLFF
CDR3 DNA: TGTGCCAGCAGCCAAACCGGGGGGTCTAATGAAAAACTGTTTTTT

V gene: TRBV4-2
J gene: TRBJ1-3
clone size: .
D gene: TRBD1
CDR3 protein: CASSQVAFGQGSGNTIYF
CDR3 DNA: TGTGCCAGCAGCCAAGTTGCTTTCGGACAGGGCTCTGGAAACACCATATATTTT

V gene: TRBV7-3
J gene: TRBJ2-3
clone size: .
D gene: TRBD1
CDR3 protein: CATGTGLTDTQYF
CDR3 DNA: TGTGCCACCGGGACAGGCCTCACAGATACGCAGTATTTT

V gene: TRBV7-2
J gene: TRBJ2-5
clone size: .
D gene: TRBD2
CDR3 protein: CASSLGSLAGLQETQYF
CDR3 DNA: TGTGCCAGCAGCTTAGGATCCCTAGCGGGCCTCCAAGAGACCCAGTACTTC

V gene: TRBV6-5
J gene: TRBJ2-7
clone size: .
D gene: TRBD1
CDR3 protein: CASSNSGTGGHEQYF
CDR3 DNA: TGTGCCAGCAGTAATTCCGGGACAGGGGGCCACGAGCAGTACTTC

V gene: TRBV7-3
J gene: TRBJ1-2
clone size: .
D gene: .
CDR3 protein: CASSPGLRYGYTF
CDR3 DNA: TGTGCCAGCAGTCCAGGGTTGCGGTATGGCTACACCTTC

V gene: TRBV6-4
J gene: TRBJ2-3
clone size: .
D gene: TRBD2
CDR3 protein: CATAQSPAGGGTDTQYF
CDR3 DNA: TGTGCCACCGCACAGTCCCCAGCGGGAGGAGGGACAGATACGCAGTATTTT

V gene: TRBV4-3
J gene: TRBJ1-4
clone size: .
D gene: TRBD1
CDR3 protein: CASSRLTGVGEKLFF
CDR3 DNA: TGCGCCAGCAGCCGCCTAACAGGGGTCGGTGAAAAACTGTTTTTT

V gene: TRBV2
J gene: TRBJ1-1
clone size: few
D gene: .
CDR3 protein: CASSKQGPGTEAFF
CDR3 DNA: TGTGCCAGCAGTAAACAGGGCCCGGGGACTGAAGCTTTCTTT

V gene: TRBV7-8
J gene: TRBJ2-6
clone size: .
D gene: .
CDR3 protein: CASSFWTVGANVLTF
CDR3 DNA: TGTGCCAGCAGCTTTTGGACAGTTGGGGCCAACGTCCTGACTTTC

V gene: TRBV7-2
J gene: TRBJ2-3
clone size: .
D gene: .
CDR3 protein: CASSFISGDTQYF
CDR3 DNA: TGTGCCAGCAGCTTTATATCAGGCGATACGCAGTATTTT